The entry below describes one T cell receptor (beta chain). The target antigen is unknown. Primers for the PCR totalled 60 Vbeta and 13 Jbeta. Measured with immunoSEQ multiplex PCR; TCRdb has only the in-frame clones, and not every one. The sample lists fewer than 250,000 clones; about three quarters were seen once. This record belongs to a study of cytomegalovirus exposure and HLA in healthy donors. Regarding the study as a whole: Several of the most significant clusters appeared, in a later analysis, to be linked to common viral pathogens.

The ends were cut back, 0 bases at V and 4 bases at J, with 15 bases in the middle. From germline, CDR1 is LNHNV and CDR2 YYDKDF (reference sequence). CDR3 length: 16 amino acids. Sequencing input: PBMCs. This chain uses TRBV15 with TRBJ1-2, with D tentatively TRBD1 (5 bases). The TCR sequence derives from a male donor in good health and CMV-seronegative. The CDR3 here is CATSRDQMGQSYGYTF. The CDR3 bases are TGTGCCACCAGCAGAGATCAGATGGGGCAGTCCTATGGCTACACCTTC.